This T cell receptor beta chain is from a study of regulatory T cells in long-lasting Graves disease. Stated time point: persistent/refractory GD, antithyroid drugs over 5 years with positive TRAb. Scientists built the TCR library using RNA that was extracted from PBMCs. There are a few counts of this clonotype. Germline CDR1 reads SGHDN; CDR2 reads FVKESK. CDR3 length: 15 amino acids. Trimming pared 1 base from V and 1 base from J, leaving 7 bases between. Both iRepertoire HTBI primers and Arm-PCR of CDR3 regions were used to build the TCR beta libraries. TCRdb reprocessed the multiplex PCR reads with MiXCR, giving one entry per CDR3 protein. This sample carries about 430,000 distinct CDR3 sequences, over 20% of them seen once, and the ten largest clones take approximately 14%.

The material sequenced was peripheral blood mononuclear cells (PBMCs), taken when the disease was refractory, from a patient treated with antithyroid drugs. The source is a female donor with Graves disease. The V gene is TRBV14, the J gene TRBJ1-4; D is unclear. The CDR3, as DNA: TGTGCCAGCAGCCAAGGGGAGTTAACTAATGAAAAACTGTTTTTT. Protein product: CASSQGELTNEKLFF.